These 14 T cell receptor beta chains came from one sample sequenced in a study of shared clonotypes between healthy human individuals. Some clones are missing from TCRdb's copy, which holds only in-frame ones; the method was immunoSEQ multiplex PCR. This sample carries over a million clones, more than 95% of them seen once, and the ten largest clones take approximately 1.2%. The material sequenced was naive CD4+ T cells sorted from blood. Subset described: CD45RA+ positively selected. The source of these receptors is a man younger than 45 in good health.

This chain connects TRBV28 to TRBJ1-5; TRBD1 aligns across 7 bases. This CDR3 is built from 15 residues. The germline V gene encodes CDR1 MDHEN and CDR2 SYDVKM. V lost 8 bases to trimming and J lost 3 bases; unmatched junction nucleotides: 10. CDR3 coding DNA: TGTGCCAGCTCCGGGACAGCGAGAATCAATCAGCCCCAGCATTTT. As protein: CASSGTARINQPQHF.

Only one count was recorded for this clone. V and J are TRBV28 and TRBJ2-3; 12 bases match TRBD1. CDR1 and CDR2 (germline): MDHEN, SYDVKM. This CDR3 spans 15 amino acids. V was pared by 4 bases and J by 5 bases, with 4 bases of the junction left unmatched. The chain's CDR3 is CASSWGDRGRDTQYF. CDR3 DNA: TGTGCCAGCAGTTGGGGGGACAGGGGGCGAGATACGCAGTATTTT.

The chain uses TRBV7-9 and TRBJ2-5; the match to TRBD1 covers 9 bases. The length of the CDR3 is 16 residues. Germline loops: CDR1 SEHNR, CDR2 FQNEAQ (reference sequence). Losses at the gene ends were 5 bases for V and 2 bases for J; bases not matched to a gene: 9. The CDR3 DNA sequence: TGTGCCAGCAGCCGAAACAGGGGGCTGGCGCAAGAGACCCAGTACTTC. Residues: CASSRNRGLAQETQYF.

This chain's CDR3 is CASSMTQGGFWAYSNQPQHF. In nucleotides, the CDR3 is TGTGCCAGTAGTATGACCCAAGGCGGTTTCTGGGCTTATAGCAATCAGCCCCAGCATTTT. The V call is TRBV19, the J call TRBJ1-5; D unresolved. The germline gives CDR1 LNHDA, CDR2 SQIVND (reference sequence). This CDR3 is built from 20 residues. V lost 3 bases to trimming and J lost 0 bases, with 24 bases between them.

The CDR3 sequence: CASSFLAGGNNEQFF. DNA for the CDR3: TGTGCCAGCAGCTTCCTAGCGGGAGGAAACAATGAGCAGTTCTTC. The rearrangement uses TRBV7-6 and TRBJ2-1; 11 positions match TRBD2. With 3 bases clipped from V and 5 bases from J, the junction kept 3 bases outside the gene matches. CDR1 is SGHVS and CDR2 is FNYEAQ in the germline V gene. The CDR3 spans 15 residues.

This clone was seen once. This rearrangement joins TRBV18 to TRBJ2-7, with TRBD2 identical over 11 bases. V lost 3 bases to trimming and J lost 3 bases; unmatched junction nucleotides: 10. CDR1 and CDR2 (germline): KGHSH, LQKENI. This CDR3 is 17 amino acids long. Here the CDR3 DNA reads TGTGCCAGCTCACCCACTAGCGGGAGAAAATGGGACTACGAGCAGTACTTC. Amino acids: CASSPTSGRKWDYEQYF.

Written as DNA, the CDR3 is TGTGCCAGCAGTATCTCGGCGGGGGCCACGCAGTTCTTC. This gives the protein CASSISAGATQFF. V usage is TRBV27 and J usage is TRBJ2-1; maybe TRBD2 (7 bases). Germline assignment: CDR1 MNHEY and CDR2 SMNVEV (reference sequence). V lost 5 bases and J 12 bases, leaving 17 bases between the germline ends. The CDR3 runs 13 residues.

The gene calls are TRBV30 and TRBJ2-4, with no clear D. CDR3 length equals 12 residues. Germline V gene sequence: CDR1 GTSNPN, CDR2 SVGIG (reference sequence). V gave up 1 base and J gave up 6 bases, with 7 bases separating them. The CDR3, as DNA: TGTGCCTGGAGTGCGGGTCCAAACATTCAGTACTTC. This encodes CAWSAGPNIQYF.

This clone was recorded only once. The rearrangement links TRBV29-1 to TRBJ2-1; 13 bases match TRBD2. The CDR3 has 15 amino acids. Unmatched junction bases numbered 7, after V lost 7 bases and J lost 4 bases. Germline CDR1 is SQVTM and CDR2 is ANQGSEA. CDR3 nucleotide sequence: TGCAGCGGGGGTGGGACTAGCGGGAAGTACAATGAGCAGTTCTTC. It specifies CSGGGTSGKYNEQFF.

The chain links TRBV7-8 to TRBJ1-5, with 9 bases that match TRBD1. CDR1 and CDR2 (germline): SGHVS, FQNEAQ. CDR3 size: 15 residues. Trimming removed 0 bases from V and 7 bases from J; junction bases left unmatched: 4. This chain's CDR3 is CASSLATGGAQPQHF. The CDR3 DNA reads TGTGCCAGCAGCTTAGCGACAGGGGGAGCGCAGCCCCAGCATTTT.

Of note for this clone: The same CDR3 can be traced to other DNA sequences in this sample. The J gene is TRBJ2-3, the V gene TRBV19, with 10 bases lining up with TRBD2. The V and J ends lost 8 bases and 3 bases, in that order; junction bases with no gene match: 5. This CDR3 contains 14 residues. Germline CDR1 LNHDA, CDR2 SQIVND (reference sequence). The CDR3 sequence is CASRSGRGTDTQYF. Written as DNA, the CDR3 is TGTGCCAGTCGGAGCGGGAGGGGGACAGATACGCAGTATTTT.

In this sample, this clone turned up once. The chain couples TRBV28 to TRBJ1-4; 10 bases line up with TRBD1. V lost 3 bases, J lost 1 base, and 8 bases stayed unmatched. Germline V gene sequence: CDR1 MDHEN, CDR2 SYDVKM. The CDR3 totals 18 residues. The CDR3 region has the DNA TGTGCCAGCAGTTTGCGTAAAGGACAGGGGGGAACTAATGAAAAACTGTTTTTT. Its translation: CASSLRKGQGGTNEKLFF.

The chain is built from TRBV10-3 and TRBJ2-3; 12 bases are shared with TRBD2. CDR1 is ENHRY and CDR2 is SYGVKD in the germline V gene. V lost 8 bases and J lost 4; bases outside the gene matches: 7. This CDR3 is 15 amino acids long. CDR3 nucleotide sequence: TGTGCCATCGAACCTAGCGGGAGGGCCGCAGATACGCAGTATTTT. This sequence encodes CAIEPSGRAADTQYF.

V gene TRBV7-9 combines with J gene TRBJ2-7; D unresolved. The V end was cut by 3 bases, the J end by 9 bases, with 12 bases between. Germline loops: CDR1 SEHNR, CDR2 FQNEAQ (reference sequence). The CDR3 is made up of 12 amino acids. CDR3 loop: CASSLYVSGQYF. The CDR3 bases are TGTGCCAGCAGCTTGTACGTTTCCGGGCAGTACTTC.